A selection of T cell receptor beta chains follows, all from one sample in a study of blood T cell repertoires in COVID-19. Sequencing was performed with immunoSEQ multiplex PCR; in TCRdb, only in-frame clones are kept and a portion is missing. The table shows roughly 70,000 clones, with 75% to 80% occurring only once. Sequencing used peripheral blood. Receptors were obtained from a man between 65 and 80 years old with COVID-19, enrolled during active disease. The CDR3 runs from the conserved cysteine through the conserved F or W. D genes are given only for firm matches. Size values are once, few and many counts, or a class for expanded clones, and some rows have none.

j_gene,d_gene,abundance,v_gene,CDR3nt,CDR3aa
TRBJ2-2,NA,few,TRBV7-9,TGTGCCAGCAGCTCGAGCCGGAGGGGCCTAGCGAGGAACACCGGGGAGCTGTTTTTT,CASSSSRRGLARNTGELFF
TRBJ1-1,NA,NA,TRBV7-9,TGTGCCAGCAGCCAACAGACGGCTTTCTTT,CASSQQTAFF
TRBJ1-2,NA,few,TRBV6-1,TGTGCCAGCAGTGAAGGACTAGACTATGGCTACACCTTC,CASSEGLDYGYTF
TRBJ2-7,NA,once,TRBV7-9,TGTGCCAGCAACCGTATGGGAGAGGACGAGCAGTACTTC,CASNRMGEDEQYF
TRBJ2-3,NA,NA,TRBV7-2,TGTGCCAGCAGCTTTGGGCGCACAGATACGCAGTATTTT,CASSFGRTDTQYF
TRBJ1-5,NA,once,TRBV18,TGTGCCAGCTCATCCCAGGGGTCGGATCAGCCCCAGCATTTT,CASSSQGSDQPQHF
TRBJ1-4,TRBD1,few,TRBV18,TGTGCCAGCTCACCGCTCGGGACAGGGTATGAAAAACTGTTTTTT,CASSPLGTGYEKLFF
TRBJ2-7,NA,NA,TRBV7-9,TGTGCCAGCGGGGGGTGGCAGGCCGACTTC,CASGGWQADF
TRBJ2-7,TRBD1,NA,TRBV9,TGTGCCAGCAGCGCCACCGGGACAGGGGGCTTAGGGGTGCAGTACTTC,CASSATGTGGLGVQYF
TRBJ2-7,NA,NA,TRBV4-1,TGCGCCAGCAGCCCAGGGGAGCGGTACGAGCAGTACTTC,CASSPGERYEQYF
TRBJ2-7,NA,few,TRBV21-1,TGTGCCAGCAGCTCACCGGGACAGGGCGAGGCCGAGCAGTACTTC,CASSSPGQGEAEQYF
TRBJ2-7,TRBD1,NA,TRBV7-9,TGTGCCAGCAGCCCCGGGACAGGGGTCCGCGAGCAGTACTTC,CASSPGTGVREQYF
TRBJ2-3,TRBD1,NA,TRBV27,TGTGCCAGCAGTCCGACCGGAGAGGACAGGTACTCAGCAGATACGCAGTATTTT,CASSPTGEDRYSADTQYF
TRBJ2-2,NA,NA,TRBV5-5,TGTGCCAGCAGCTCCAGGACTGGGAACACCGGGGAGCTGTTTTTT,CASSSRTGNTGELFF
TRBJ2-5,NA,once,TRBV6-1,TGTGCCAGCAGTGAACTAGCGTCACTGGAGACCCAGTACTTC,CASSELASLETQYF
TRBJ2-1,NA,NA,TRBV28,TGTGCCAGCAGCCCAGGGGCCCCCCAAAACAATGAGCAGTTCTTC,CASSPGAPQNNEQFF
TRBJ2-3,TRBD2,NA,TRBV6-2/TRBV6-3,TGTGCCAGCAGTGCAGTCCGGACTAGCGGGAGGCCAGATACGCAGTATTTT,CASSAVRTSGRPDTQYF
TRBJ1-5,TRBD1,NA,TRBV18,TGTGCCAGCTCACCAGCCGCAGGGGGTCTGGATCAGCCCCAGCATTTT,CASSPAAGGLDQPQHF
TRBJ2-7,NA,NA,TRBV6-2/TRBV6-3,TGTGCCAGCAGTTACTCTGATTTAGGCCGGAGGGCTCTCGAGCAGTACTTC,CASSYSDLGRRALEQYF
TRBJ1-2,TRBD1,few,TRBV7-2,TGTGCCAGCAGCACCCGACAGGGGGGGAATGGGGATGGCTACACCTTC,CASSTRQGGNGDGYTF
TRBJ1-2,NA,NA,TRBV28,TGTGCCAGCAGTTTAGCGCTTTCCTATGGCTACACCTTC,CASSLALSYGYTF
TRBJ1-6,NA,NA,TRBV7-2,TGTGCCAGCAGCACAGGGAACTCACCCCTCCACTTT,CASSTGNSPLHF
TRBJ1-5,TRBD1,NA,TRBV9,TGTGCCAGCAGCGAATCAGCCGGGACAGCCTATCAGCCCCAGCATTTT,CASSESAGTAYQPQHF
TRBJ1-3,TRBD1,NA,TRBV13,TGTGCCAGCAGCTTCAGGGGGAACTCTGGAAACACCATATATTTT,CASSFRGNSGNTIYF
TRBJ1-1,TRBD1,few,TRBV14,TGTGCCAGCCGATCACCGGGACAGGGTGCTTTCTTT,CASRSPGQGAFF
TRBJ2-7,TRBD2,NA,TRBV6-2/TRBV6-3,TGTGCCAGCCGCCCCCCGGATAGCGGGAGGTTCTACGAGCAGTACTTC,CASRPPDSGRFYEQYF
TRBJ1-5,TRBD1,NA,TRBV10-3,TGTGCCATCAGTGAGTCGGACAGGGGTTTCATGCCCCAGCATTTT,CAISESDRGFMPQHF
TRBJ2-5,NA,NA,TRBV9,TGTGCCAGCAGCGTCGAGGGGAGGGAGACCCAGTACTTC,CASSVEGRETQYF
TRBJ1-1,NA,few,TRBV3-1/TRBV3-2,TGTGCCAGCACCAGAGGGGGACCAAACACTGAAGCTTTCTTT,CASTRGGPNTEAFF
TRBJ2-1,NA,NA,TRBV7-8,TGTGCCAGCAGCGCGACATTCCTACGCGATGAGCAGTTCTTC,CASSATFLRDEQFF
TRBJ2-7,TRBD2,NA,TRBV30,TGTGCCTGGACAGGACTAGGTCGACACGAGCAGTACTTC,CAWTGLGRHEQYF
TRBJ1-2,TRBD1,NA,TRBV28,TGTGCCAGCAGGACCGGGACAGGCTATGGCTACACCTTC,CASRTGTGYGYTF
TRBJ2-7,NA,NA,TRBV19,TGTGCCAGTAGTATAGTGCCGAGTTACGAGCAGTACTTC,CASSIVPSYEQYF
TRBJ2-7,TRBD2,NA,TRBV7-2,TGTGCCAGCAGTTCGCTTCCAAGCGGGACCTCCTACGAGCAGTACTTC,CASSSLPSGTSYEQYF
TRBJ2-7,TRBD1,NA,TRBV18,TGTGCCAGCTCACCTAATGGGGGACAGGGTTACGAGCAGTACTTC,CASSPNGGQGYEQYF
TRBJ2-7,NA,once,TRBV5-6,TGTGCCAGCAGCTTGGCAGTTGCCTACGAGCAGTACTTC,CASSLAVAYEQYF
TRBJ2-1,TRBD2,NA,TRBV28,TGTGCCAGCAGCCCTAGCGGGAGGATCGACAATGAGCAGTTCTTC,CASSPSGRIDNEQFF
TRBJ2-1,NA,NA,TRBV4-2,TGTGCCAGCAGCCCCGTGGCTTCCCCATTGTCCTACAATGAGCAGTTCTTC,CASSPVASPLSYNEQFF
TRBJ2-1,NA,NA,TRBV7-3,TGTGCCAGCAGCTTATCTACCGGCAATGAGCAGTTCTTC,CASSLSTGNEQFF
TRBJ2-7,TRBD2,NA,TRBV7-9,TGTGCCAGCATTTCGGGGGGGCAGCGCTCCGAGCAGTACTTC,CASISGGQRSEQYF
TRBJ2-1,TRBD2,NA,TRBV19,TGTGCCAGTAGTATAGATAGTAGCGGGGGCTCCTACAATGAGCAGTTCTTC,CASSIDSSGGSYNEQFF
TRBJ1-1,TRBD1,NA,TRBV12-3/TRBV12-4,TGTGCCAGCAGTTACGGGACAGCGGCTGAAGCTTTCTTT,CASSYGTAAEAFF
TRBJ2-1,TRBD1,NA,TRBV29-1,TGCAGCGTTGAAGGACAGGGGTCGGAGAATGAGCAGTTCTTC,CSVEGQGSENEQFF
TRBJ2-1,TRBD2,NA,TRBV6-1,TGTGCCAGCAGGGAAGGACTAGCGGGATACAATGAGCAGTTCTTC,CASREGLAGYNEQFF
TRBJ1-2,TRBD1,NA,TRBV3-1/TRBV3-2,TGTGCCAGCAGCCAGGGACAGAGAGGCGATGGCTACACCTTC,CASSQGQRGDGYTF
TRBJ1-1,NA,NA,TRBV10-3,TGTGCCATGGGGGGGGATAACATGAACACTGAAGCTTTCTTT,CAMGGDNMNTEAFF
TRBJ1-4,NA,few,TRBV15,TGTGCCACCAGCAGAGTTCAGGGGGAAAAACTGTTTTTT,CATSRVQGEKLFF
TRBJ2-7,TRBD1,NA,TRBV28,TGTGCCAGCAGTTTACCGGACAGGGCCGCCTACGAGCAGTACTTC,CASSLPDRAAYEQYF
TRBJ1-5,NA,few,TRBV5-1,TGCGCCAGCAGCTTGGACGGGAATCAGCCCCAGCATTTT,CASSLDGNQPQHF
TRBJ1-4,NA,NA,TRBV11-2,TGTGCCAGCAGCTTAGGGGCAGGGCTTACTGAAAAACTGTTTTTT,CASSLGAGLTEKLFF
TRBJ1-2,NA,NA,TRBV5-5,TGTGCCAGCAGCGGGGGACTGACAGCTAACTATGGCTACACCTTC,CASSGGLTANYGYTF
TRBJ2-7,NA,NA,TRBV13,TGTGCCAGCAGCCGAACTACCTACGAGCAGTACTTC,CASSRTTYEQYF